The present T cell receptor beta chain was sequenced within a study of shared clonotypes between healthy human individuals. Study-wide results and limits: The diversity represented, both genetic and in exposure history, was limited by few donors.

As regards this clone: Antigen: not known.

This CDR3 has 15 residues. Donors, without exception, were Caucasian adults residing in Nashville, Tennessee. Genomic DNA (from each subset) was split evenly across several immunoSEQ plates. Profiling relied on immunoSEQ multiplex PCR, and the TCRdb table lists in-frame clones only, not all of them. The sample yields a few hundred thousand clones, around 77% seen once. Sequencing was performed on PBMCs. The sequence was obtained from a woman between 40 and 50 years old in good health. Some clones in this sample may be carry-over from other donors' samples. The rearrangement joins TRBV12-1 to TRBJ2-7; the listed D gene, TRBD1, was not tested against the DNA. TRBV12-1 is a documented pseudogene. The CDR3 nucleotides read TGTGCCAGCAGCTTTACAGAAACTTACTCCTACGAGCAGTACTTC. It translates to CASSFTETYSYEQYF.